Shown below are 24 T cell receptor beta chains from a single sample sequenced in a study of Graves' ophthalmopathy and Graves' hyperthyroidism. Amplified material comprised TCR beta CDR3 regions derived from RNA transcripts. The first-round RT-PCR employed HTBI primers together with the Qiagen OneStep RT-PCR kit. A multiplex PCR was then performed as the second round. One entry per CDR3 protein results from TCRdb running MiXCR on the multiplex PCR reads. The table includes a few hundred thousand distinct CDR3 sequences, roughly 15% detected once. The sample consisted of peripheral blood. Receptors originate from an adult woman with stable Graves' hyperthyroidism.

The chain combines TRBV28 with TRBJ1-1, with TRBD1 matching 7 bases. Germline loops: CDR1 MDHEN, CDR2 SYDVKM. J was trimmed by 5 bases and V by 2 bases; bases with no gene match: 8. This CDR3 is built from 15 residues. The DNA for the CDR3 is TGTGCCAGCAGTTTACTAGGGGGCTCGGGAACTGAAGCTTTCTTT. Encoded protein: CASSLLGGSGTEAFF.

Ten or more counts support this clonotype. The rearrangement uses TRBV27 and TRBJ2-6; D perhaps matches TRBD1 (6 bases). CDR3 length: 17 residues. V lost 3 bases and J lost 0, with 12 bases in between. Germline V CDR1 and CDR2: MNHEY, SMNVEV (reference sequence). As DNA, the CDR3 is TGTGCCAGCAGTTTTGTAGGACAGAACTCTGGGGCCAACGTCCTGACTTTC. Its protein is CASSFVGQNSGANVLTF.

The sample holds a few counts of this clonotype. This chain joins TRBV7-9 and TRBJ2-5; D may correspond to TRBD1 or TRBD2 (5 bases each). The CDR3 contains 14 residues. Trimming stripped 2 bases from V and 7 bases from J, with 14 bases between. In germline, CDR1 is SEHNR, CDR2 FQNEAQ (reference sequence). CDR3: CASSLFSGTGTQYF. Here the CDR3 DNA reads TGTGCCAGCAGCTTATTTTCAGGGACGGGGACCCAGTACTTC.

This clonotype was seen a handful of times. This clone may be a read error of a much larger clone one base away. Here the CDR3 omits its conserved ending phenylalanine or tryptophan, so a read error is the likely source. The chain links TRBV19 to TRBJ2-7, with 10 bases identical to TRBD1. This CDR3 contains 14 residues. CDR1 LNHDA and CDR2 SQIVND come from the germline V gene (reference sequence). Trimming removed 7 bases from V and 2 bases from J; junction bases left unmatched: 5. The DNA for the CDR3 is TGTGCCAGTAACCCCGGGACAGGGGCCTACGAGCAGTACTAC. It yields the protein CASNPGTGAYEQYY.

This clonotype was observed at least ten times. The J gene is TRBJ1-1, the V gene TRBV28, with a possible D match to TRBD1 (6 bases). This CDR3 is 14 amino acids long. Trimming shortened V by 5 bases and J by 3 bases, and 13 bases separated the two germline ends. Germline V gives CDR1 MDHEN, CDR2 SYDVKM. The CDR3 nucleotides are TGTGCCAGCAGTACAGGGTCAGAGGACACTGAAGCTTTCTTT. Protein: CASSTGSEDTEAFF.

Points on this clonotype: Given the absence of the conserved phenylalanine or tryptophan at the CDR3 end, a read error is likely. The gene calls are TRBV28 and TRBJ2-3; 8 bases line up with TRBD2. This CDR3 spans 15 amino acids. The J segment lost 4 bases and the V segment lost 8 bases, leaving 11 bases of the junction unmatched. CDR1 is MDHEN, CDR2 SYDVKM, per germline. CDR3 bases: TGTGCCAGCCGAGCAGCGGGAGACCCGGCAGATACGCAGTATTGT. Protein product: CASRAAGDPADTQYC.

Here the CDR3 DNA reads TGCGCCAGCAGCGTAACGAGCACAGGGCCGGATGGGGAGACCCAGTACTTC. It specifies CASSVTSTGPDGETQYF. The chain couples TRBV5-1 to TRBJ2-5; D is possibly TRBD1 (6 bases). CDR1 and CDR2 from the germline V gene are SGHRS and YFSETQ. The CDR3 runs to 17 residues. V was pared by 4 bases and J by 5 bases, with 24 bases between.

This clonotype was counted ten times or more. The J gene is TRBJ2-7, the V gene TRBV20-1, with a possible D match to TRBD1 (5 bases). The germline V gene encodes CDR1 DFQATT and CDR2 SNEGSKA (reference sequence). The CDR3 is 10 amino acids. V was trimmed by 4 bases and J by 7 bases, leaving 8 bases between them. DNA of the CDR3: TGCAGTGCTACTAGGACAGAGCAGTACTTC. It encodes CSATRTEQYF.

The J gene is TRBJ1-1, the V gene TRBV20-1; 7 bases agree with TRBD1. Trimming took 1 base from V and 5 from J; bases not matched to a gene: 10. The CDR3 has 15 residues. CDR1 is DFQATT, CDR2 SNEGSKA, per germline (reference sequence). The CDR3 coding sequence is TGCAGTGCTAGAGCTCTGACAGGGTCTTGGACTGAAGCTTTCTTT. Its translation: CSARALTGSWTEAFF.

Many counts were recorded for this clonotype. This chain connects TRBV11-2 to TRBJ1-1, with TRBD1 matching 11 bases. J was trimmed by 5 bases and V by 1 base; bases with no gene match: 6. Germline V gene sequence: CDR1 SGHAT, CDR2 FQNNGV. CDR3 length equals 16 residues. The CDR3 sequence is CASSLGTGTGGTEAFF. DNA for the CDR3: TGTGCCAGCAGCTTAGGGACCGGGACAGGGGGGACTGAAGCTTTCTTT.

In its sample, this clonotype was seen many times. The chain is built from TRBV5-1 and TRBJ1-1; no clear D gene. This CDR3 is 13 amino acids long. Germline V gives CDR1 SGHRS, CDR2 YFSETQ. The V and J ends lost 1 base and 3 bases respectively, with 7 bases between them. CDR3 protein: CASSLKEDTEAFF. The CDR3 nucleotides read TGCGCCAGCAGCTTGAAGGAAGACACTGAAGCTTTCTTT.

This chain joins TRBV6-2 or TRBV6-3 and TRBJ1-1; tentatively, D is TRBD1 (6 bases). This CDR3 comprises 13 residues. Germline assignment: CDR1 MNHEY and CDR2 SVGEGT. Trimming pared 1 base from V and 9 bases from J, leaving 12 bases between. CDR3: CASSYLGGSKAFF. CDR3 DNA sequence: TGTGCCAGCAGTTACTTGGGGGGCTCGAAAGCTTTCTTT.

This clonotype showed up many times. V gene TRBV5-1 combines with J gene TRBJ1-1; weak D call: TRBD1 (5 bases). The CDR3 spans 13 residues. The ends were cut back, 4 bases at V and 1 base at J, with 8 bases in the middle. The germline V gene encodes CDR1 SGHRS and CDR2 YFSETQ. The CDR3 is CASSIDRNTEAFF. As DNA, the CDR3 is TGCGCCAGCAGCATAGACAGGAACACTGAAGCTTTCTTT.

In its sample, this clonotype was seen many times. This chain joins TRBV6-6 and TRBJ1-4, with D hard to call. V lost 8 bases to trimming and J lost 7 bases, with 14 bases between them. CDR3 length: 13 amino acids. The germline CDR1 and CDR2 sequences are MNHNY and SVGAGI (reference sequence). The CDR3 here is CASCLELTEKLFF. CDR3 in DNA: TGTGCCAGCTGTTTGGAGCTTACTGAAAAACTGTTTTTT.

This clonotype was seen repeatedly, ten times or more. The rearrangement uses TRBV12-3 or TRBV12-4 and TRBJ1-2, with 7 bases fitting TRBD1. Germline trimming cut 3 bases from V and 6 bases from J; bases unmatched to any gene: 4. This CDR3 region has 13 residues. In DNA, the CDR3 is TGTGCCAGCAGTTTTCGGGACAGAGATGGCTACACCTTC. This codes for CASSFRDRDGYTF.

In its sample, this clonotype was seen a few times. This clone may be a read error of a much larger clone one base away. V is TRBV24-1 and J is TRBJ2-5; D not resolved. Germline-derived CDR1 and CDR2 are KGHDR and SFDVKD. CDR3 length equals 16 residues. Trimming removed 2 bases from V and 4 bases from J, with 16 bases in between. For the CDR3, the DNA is TGTGCCACCAGTGATTCCTTGGACGTACCGCCAGAGACCCAGTACTTC. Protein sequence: CATSDSLDVPPETQYF.

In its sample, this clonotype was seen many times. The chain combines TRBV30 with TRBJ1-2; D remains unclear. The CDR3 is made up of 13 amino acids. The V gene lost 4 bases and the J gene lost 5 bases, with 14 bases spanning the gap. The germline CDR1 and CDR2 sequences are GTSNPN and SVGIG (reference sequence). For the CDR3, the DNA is TGTGCCTGGAAGGCGGGAAGGGCTTATGGCTACACCTTC. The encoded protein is CAWKAGRAYGYTF.

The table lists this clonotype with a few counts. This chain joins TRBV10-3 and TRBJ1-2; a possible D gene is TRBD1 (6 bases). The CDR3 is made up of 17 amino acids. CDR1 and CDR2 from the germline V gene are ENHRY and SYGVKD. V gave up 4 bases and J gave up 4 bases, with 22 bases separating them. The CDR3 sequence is CAISGSGGGPIGYGYTF. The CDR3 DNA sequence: TGTGCCATCAGTGGGTCCGGCGGGGGGCCCATAGGCTATGGCTACACCTTC.

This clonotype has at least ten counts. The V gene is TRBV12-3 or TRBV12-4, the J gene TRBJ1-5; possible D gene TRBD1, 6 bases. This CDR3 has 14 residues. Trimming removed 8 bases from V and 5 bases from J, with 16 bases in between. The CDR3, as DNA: TGTGCCAGCGGAAGGGGGGCGACATATCAGCCCCAGCATTTT. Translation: CASGRGATYQPQHF.

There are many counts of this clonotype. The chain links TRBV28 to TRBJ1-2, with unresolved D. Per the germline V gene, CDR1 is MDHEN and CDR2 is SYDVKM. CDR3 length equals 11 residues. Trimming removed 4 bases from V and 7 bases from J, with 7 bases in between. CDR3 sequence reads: CASSSARGYTF. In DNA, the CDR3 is TGTGCCAGCAGTTCCGCCCGTGGCTACACCTTC.

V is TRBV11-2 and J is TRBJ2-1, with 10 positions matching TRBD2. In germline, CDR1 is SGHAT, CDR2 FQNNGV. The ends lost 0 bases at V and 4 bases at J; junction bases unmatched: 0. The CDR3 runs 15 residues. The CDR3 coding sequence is TGTGCCAGCAGCTTAGAAGCGGGAGGGTACAATGAGCAGTTCTTC. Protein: CASSLEAGGYNEQFF.

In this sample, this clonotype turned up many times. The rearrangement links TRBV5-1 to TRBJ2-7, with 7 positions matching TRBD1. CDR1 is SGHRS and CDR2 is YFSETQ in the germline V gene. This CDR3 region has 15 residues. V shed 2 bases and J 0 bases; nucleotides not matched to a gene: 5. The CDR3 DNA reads TGCGCCAGCAGCTTCGGACAGGTCAGCTCCTACGAGCAGTACTTC. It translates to CASSFGQVSSYEQYF.

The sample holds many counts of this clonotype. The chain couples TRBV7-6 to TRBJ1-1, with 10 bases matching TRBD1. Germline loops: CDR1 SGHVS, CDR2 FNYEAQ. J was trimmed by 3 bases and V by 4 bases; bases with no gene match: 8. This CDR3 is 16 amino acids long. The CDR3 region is CASSSGTGVPYTEAFF. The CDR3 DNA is TGTGCCAGCAGCTCCGGGACAGGGGTTCCGTACACTGAAGCTTTCTTT.

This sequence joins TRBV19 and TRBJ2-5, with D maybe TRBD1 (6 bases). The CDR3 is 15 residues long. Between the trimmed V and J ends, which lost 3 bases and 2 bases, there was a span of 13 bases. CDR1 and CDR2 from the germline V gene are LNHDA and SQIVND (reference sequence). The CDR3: CASSMGAGEQETQYF. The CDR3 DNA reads TGTGCCAGTAGTATGGGGGCAGGAGAGCAAGAGACCCAGTACTTC.